Below, one T cell receptor (beta chain) is given with its context. Its antigen is currently unknown. V dropped 0 bases and J dropped 6; count of bases not matched to a gene: 6. The V gene's germline CDR1 is SGDLS and CDR2 YYNGEE. The CDR3 spans 15 residues. This record comes from a study of siplizumab effects on memory and regulatory T cells. Overall study findings and caveats: Researchers could not give a naive or memory phenotype to roughly 75-97% of proliferating CD4+ or CD8+ clones. Suppressive capability of dividing Tregs from siplizumab cultures went unverified. Siplizumab conditions gave an average of around 70% Treg-derived mappable alloreactive CD4+ clones, versus around 26% for controls. Major contributors to the alloresponse seemed to be naive T cells, which also appeared more diverse than memory cells.

Here immunoSEQ multiplex PCR was the method, and the copy in TCRdb shows in-frame clones only, minus some. Here the sample spans tens of thousands of clones, approximately 94% being singletons. The specimen was CD8+ T cells sorted from blood. The clonotype comes from a human donor in good health. This sequence joins TRBV9 and TRBJ1-1; TRBD1 agrees at 9 bases. The CDR3 DNA follows: TGTGCCAGCAGCGTAGAGGGACAGGGTAACGCTGAAGCTTTCTTT. Encoded protein: CASSVEGQGNAEAFF.